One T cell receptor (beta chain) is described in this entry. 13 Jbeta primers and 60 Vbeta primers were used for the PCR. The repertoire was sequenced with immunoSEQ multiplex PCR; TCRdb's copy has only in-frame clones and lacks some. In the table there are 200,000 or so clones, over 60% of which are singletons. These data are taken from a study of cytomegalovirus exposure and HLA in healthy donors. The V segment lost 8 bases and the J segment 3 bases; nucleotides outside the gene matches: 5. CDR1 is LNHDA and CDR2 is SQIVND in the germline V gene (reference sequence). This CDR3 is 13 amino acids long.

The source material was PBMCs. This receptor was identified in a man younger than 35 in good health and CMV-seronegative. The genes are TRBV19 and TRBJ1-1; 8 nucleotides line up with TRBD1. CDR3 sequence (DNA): TGTGCCAGTGGGGGGACAGGCCACACTGAAGCTTTCTTT. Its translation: CASGGTGHTEAFF.